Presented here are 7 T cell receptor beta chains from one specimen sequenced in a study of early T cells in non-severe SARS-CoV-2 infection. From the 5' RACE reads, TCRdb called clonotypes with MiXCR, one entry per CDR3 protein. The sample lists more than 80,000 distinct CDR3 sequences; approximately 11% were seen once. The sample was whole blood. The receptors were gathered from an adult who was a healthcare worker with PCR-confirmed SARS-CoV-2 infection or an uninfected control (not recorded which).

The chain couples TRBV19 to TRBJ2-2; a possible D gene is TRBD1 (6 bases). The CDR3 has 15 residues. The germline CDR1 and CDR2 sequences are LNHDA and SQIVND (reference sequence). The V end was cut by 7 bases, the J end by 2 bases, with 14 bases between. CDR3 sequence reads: CASTDGQTNTGELFF. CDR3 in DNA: TGTGCCAGTACGGACGGACAGACTAACACCGGGGAGCTGTTTTTT.

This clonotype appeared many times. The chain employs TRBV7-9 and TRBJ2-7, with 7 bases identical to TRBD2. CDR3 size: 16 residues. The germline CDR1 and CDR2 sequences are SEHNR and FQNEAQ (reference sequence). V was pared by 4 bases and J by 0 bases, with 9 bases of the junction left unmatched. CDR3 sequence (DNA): TGTGCCAGCAGCTCAGCGGGGCGCTCTAGCTCCTACGAGCAGTACTTC. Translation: CASSSAGRSSSYEQYF.

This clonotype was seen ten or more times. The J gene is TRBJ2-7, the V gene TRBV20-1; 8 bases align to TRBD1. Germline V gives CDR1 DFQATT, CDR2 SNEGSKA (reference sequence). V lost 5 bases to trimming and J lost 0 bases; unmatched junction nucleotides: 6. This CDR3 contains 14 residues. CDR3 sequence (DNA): TGCAGTGCTTCCCCGGACAGGGCCTCCTACGAGCAGTACTTC. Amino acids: CSASPDRASYEQYF.

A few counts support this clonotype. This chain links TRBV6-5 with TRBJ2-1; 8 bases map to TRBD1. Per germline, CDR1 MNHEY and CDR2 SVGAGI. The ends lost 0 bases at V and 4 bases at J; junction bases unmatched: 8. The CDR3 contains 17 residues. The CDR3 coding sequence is TGTGCCAGCAGTTACTCGAAGGGCAGGGGGCGTTACAATGAGCAGTTCTTC. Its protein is CASSYSKGRGRYNEQFF.

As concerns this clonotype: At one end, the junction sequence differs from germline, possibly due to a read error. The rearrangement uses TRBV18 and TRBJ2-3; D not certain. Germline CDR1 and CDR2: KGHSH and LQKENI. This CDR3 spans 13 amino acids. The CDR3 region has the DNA TGTGGCAGCTCACCTCGTGATGCAGATACGCAGTATTTT. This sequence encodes CGSSPRDADTQYF.

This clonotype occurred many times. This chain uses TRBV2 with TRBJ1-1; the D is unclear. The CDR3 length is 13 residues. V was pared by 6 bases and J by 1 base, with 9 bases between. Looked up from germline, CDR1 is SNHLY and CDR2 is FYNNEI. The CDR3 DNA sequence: TGTGCCAGCAGGGTCACAGAGAACACTGAAGCTTTCTTT. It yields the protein CASRVTENTEAFF.

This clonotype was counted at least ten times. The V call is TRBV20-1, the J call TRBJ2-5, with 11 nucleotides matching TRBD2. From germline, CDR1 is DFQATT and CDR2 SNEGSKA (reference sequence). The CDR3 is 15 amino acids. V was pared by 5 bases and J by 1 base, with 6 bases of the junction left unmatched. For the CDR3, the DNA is TGCAGTGCTCCACCCGGGACTAGCGGCCAAGAGACCCAGTACTTC. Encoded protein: CSAPPGTSGQETQYF.